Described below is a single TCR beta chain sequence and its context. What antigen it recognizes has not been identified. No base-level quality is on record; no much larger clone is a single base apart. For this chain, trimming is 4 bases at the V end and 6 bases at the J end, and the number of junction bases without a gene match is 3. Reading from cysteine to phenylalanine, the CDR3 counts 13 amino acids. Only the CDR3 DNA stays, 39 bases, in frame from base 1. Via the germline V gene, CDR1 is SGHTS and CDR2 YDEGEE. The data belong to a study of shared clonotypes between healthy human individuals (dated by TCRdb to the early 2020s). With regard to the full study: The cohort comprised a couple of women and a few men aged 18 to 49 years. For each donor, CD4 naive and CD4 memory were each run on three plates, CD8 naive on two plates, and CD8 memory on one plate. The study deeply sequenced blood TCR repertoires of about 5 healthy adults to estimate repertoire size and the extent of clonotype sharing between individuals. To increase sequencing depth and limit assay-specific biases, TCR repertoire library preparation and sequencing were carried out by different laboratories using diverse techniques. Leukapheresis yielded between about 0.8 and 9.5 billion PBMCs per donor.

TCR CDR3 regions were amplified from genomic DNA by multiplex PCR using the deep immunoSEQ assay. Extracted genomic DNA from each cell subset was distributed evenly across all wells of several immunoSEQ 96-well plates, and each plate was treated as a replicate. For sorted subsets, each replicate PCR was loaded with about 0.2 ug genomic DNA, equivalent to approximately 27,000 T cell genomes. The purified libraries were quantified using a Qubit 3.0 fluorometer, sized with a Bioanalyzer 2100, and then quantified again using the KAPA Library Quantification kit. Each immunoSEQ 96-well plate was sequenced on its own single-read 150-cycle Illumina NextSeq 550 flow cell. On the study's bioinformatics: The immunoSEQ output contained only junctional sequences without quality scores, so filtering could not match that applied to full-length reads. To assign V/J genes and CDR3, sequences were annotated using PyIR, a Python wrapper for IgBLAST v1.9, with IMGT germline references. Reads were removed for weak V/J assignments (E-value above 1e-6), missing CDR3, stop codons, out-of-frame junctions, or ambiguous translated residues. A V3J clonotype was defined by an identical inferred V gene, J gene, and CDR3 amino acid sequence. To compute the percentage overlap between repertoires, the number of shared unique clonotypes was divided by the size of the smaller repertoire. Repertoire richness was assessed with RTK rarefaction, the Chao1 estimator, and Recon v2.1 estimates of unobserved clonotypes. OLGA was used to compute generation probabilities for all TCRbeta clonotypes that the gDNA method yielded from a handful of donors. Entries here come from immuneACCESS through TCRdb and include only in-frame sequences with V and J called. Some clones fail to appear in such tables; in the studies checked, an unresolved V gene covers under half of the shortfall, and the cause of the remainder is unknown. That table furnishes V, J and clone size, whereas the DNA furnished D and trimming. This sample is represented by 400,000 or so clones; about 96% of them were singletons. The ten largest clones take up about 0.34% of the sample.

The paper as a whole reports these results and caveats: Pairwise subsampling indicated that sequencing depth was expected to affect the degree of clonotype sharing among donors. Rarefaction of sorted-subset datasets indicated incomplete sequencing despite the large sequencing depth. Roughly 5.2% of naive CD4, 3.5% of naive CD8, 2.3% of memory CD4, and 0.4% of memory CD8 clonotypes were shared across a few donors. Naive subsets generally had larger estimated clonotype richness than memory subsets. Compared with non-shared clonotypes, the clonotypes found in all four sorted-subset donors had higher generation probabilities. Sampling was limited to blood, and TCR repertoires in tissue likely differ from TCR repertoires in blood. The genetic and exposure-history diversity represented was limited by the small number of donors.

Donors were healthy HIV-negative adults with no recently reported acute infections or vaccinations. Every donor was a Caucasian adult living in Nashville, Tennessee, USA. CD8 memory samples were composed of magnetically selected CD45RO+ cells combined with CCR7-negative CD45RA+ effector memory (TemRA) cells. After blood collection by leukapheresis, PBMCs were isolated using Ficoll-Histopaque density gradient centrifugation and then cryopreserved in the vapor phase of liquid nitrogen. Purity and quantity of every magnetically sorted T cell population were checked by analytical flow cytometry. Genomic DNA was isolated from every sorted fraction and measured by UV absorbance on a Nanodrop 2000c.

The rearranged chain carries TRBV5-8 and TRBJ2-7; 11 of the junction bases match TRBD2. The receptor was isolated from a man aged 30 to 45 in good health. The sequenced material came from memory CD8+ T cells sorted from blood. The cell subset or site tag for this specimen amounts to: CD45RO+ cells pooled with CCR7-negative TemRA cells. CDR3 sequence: CASSTGLAGEQYF. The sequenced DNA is TGTGCCAGCAGCACTGGACTAGCGGGCGAGCAGTACTTC.